The 10 T cell receptor beta chains presented below share a single source sample, sequenced in a study of shared clonotypes between healthy human individuals. TCRdb's table, derived via immunoSEQ multiplex PCR, lists solely in-frame clones and lacks some. The table has some 1,400,000 clones, roughly 96% seen once. Input material: naive CD4+ T cells sorted from blood. Indicated subset: CD45RA+ positively selected. The origin of the receptors is a man aged 25 to 40 in good health.

The chain recombines TRBV28 with TRBJ2-1, with 8 positions matching TRBD2. In germline, CDR1 is MDHEN, CDR2 SYDVKM. Losses at the gene ends were 3 bases for V and 5 bases for J; bases not matched to a gene: 6. CDR3 length equals 15 residues. CDR3 loop: CASSFISGSHNEQFF. The CDR3 coding sequence is TGTGCCAGCAGTTTTATAAGCGGGAGTCACAATGAGCAGTTCTTC.

The chain employs TRBV10-3 and TRBJ2-1; D is undetermined. In germline, CDR1 is ENHRY, CDR2 SYGVKD. CDR3 size: 13 residues. Trimming took off 6 bases at V and 9 bases at J, with 15 bases between the two ends. CDR3 nucleotides: TGTGCCATCAGCGCGACTGCGCAGAGTGAGCAGTTCTTC. As protein: CAISATAQSEQFF.

CDR3 in amino acids: CASSVYRGGETQYF. Here the CDR3 DNA reads TGTGCCAGCAGTGTCTACAGGGGGGGAGAGACCCAGTACTTC. The genes are TRBV25-1 and TRBJ2-5, with a tentative D call TRBD1 (8 bases). Deletions cut 4 bases from V and 4 bases from J, with 13 bases between. CDR1 is MGHDK, CDR2 SYGVNS, per germline. The CDR3 loop spans 14 amino acids.

The chain joins TRBV28 to TRBJ2-3; weak D call: TRBD1 (6 bases). The CDR3 extends over 15 amino acids. Germline-derived CDR1 and CDR2 are MDHEN and SYDVKM. The germline V and J ends were trimmed by 4 bases and 0 bases, with 11 bases remaining between them. The CDR3 bases are TGTGCCAGCAGTTACGGGACAAGTAGCACAGATACGCAGTATTTT. This encodes CASSYGTSSTDTQYF.

J is TRBJ2-3 and V is TRBV28; D tentatively fits TRBD1 or TRBD2 (5 bases each). The CDR3 loop spans 13 amino acids. The ends were cut back, 6 bases at V and 4 bases at J, with 11 bases in the middle. Germline CDR1 and CDR2: MDHEN and SYDVKM. The CDR3 sequence is CASRGLGPDTQYF. CDR3 nucleotides: TGTGCCAGCAGGGGGCTGGGACCAGATACGCAGTATTTT.

This chain uses TRBV5-1 with TRBJ1-1; no clear D. The CDR3 length is 14 residues. Germline V gene lookup returns CDR1 SGHRS and CDR2 YFSETQ. V was cut by 7 bases and J by 6 bases, with 19 bases left in between. Here the CDR3 reads CASGSVRGRAEAFF. The CDR3 DNA sequence: TGCGCCAGCGGGAGTGTTCGAGGGAGGGCTGAAGCTTTCTTT. The full variable domain, with the rest looked up from reference TRBV5-1 and TRBJ1-1, is KAGVTQTPRYLIKTRGQQVTLSCSPISGHRSVSWYQQTPGQGLQFLFEYFSETQRNKGNFPGRFSGRQFSNSRSEMNVSTLELGDSALYLCASGSVRGRAEAFFGQGTRLTVV.

The rearrangement links TRBV14 to TRBJ2-4; D call uncertain. Trimming removed 4 bases from V and 5 bases from J, with 12 bases in between. The CDR3 contains 14 residues. Germline assignment: CDR1 SGHDN and CDR2 FVKESK. This chain's CDR3 is CASSRAWGENIQYF. In DNA form, the CDR3 reads TGTGCCAGCAGCCGGGCGTGGGGTGAAAACATTCAGTACTTC.

This sequence joins TRBV27 and TRBJ2-5, with D possibly TRBD2 on 7 matching bases. The germline V gene has CDR1 MNHEY and CDR2 SMNVEV (reference sequence). This CDR3 contains 14 residues. V shed 3 bases and J shed 10 bases, with 18 bases lying between them. Here the CDR3 reads CASSLWEGGSDQYF. The CDR3 region has the DNA TGTGCCAGCAGTTTGTGGGAGGGGGGGTCGGACCAGTACTTC.

The chain has TRBV27 and TRBJ1-1; D is ambiguous. This CDR3 is 15 amino acids long. In germline, CDR1 is MNHEY, CDR2 SMNVEV (reference sequence). Between the trimmed V and J ends, which lost 6 bases and 0 bases, there was a span of 14 bases. CDR3 coding DNA: TGTGCCAGCAGCCCCGGTGGCGCCATGAACACTGAAGCTTTCTTT. It encodes CASSPGGAMNTEAFF.

The chain joins TRBV7-8 to TRBJ2-7; 7 nucleotides agree with TRBD1. V shed 5 bases, J shed 0 bases, and the junction held 7 bases outside the gene matches. The germline V gene encodes CDR1 SGHVS and CDR2 FQNEAQ. The CDR3 extends over 15 amino acids. CDR3 sequence: CASSIGQDLSYEQYF. The DNA of the CDR3 is TGTGCCAGCAGCATTGGACAGGATCTCTCCTACGAGCAGTACTTC.